The 20 T cell receptor beta chains in this list originate from one sample, sequenced in a study of blood T cells in healthy people across ages. It was with a sample-barcoded 5' primer and a J-beta primer mix that a second PCR of roughly 7 to 12 cycles was run. TCRdb redid the calling of the 5' RACE reads with MiXCR, one entry per CDR3 protein. The sample has 550,000 to 650,000 distinct CDR3 sequences, about a quarter seen once. This sample was also put to use in a study of T cells of mothers and their children.

The sample taken for sequencing was blood. These receptors came from a boy aged 2 to 9 in good health.

This clonotype has more than one count but fewer than ten. The chain is built from TRBV24-1 and TRBJ2-1; D is uncertain. The V and J ends lost 6 bases and 4 bases respectively, with 6 bases between them. CDR1 and CDR2 from the germline V gene are KGHDR and SFDVKD. There are 12 residues in the CDR3. The CDR3, as DNA: TGTGCCACCAGTTCTGATTACAATGAGCAGTTCTTC. It yields the protein CATSSDYNEQFF.

The chain joins TRBV6-5 to TRBJ2-5; 8 bases are a match to TRBD2. CDR3 length: 14 residues. The germline V gene encodes CDR1 MNHEY and CDR2 SVGAGI. The ends lost 3 bases at V and 4 bases at J; junction bases unmatched: 4. The CDR3 coding sequence is TGTGCCAGCAGTTATGGGACTAGGGGAGAGACCCAGTACTTC. Protein: CASSYGTRGETQYF.

The rearrangement joins TRBV7-3 to TRBJ2-7; the D gene is possibly TRBD2 (5 bases). The CDR3 is 15 residues long. Trimming cost V 5 bases and J 5 bases, with 19 bases left between them. CDR1 SGHTA and CDR2 FQGTGA come from the germline V gene. CDR3 region: CASSPTPSRGNEQYF. The CDR3 nucleotides are TGTGCCAGCAGCCCAACTCCCTCGAGAGGGAACGAGCAGTACTTC.

CDR3: CASSLGGTRGAYEQYF. The CDR3 region has the DNA TGTGCCAGCAGCTTGGGGGGGACTAGAGGGGCCTACGAGCAGTACTTC. This chain links TRBV5-4 with TRBJ2-7; 8 bases agree with TRBD2. Germline assignment: CDR1 SGHNT and CDR2 YYREEE (reference sequence). This CDR3 has 16 residues. V was clipped by 0 bases and J by 2 bases; unmatched bases: 7.

This sequence joins TRBV5-4 and TRBJ2-5, with TRBD2 identical over 9 bases. Unmatched junction bases numbered 10, after V lost 0 bases and J lost 7 bases. The CDR3 consists of 16 residues. Germline V gives CDR1 SGHNT, CDR2 YYREEE (reference sequence). The CDR3 bases are TGTGCCAGCAGCTTGGAGAGCGGGGGGTCCTTTTGGACCCAGTACTTC. Protein sequence: CASSLESGGSFWTQYF.

This clonotype was counted a few times. The chain joins TRBV4-3 to TRBJ2-1; 7 positions agree with TRBD2. This CDR3 has 15 amino acids. Germline V gives CDR1 LGHNA, CDR2 YSLEER. Losses at the gene ends were 3 bases for V and 5 bases for J; bases not matched to a gene: 7. CDR3 in DNA: TGCGCCAGCAGCCAGTTAGCGGGCTTAAACAATGAGCAGTTCTTC. This translates into CASSQLAGLNNEQFF.

This clonotype was counted between two and nine times. This chain connects TRBV6-6 to TRBJ2-5, with 8 positions matching TRBD2. CDR1 and CDR2 from the germline V gene are MNHNY and SVGAGI (reference sequence). The trim removed 4 bases at V and 2 bases at J, leaving 9 bases unmatched. There are 16 residues in the CDR3. The CDR3 reads CASSLSGGASQETQYF. For the CDR3, the DNA is TGTGCCAGCAGTTTATCGGGGGGGGCAAGTCAAGAGACCCAGTACTTC.

V is TRBV29-1 and J is TRBJ2-3, with TRBD1 matching over 8 bases. The germline gives CDR1 SQVTM, CDR2 ANQGSEA. Losses at the gene ends were 5 bases for V and 6 bases for J; bases not matched to a gene: 10. This CDR3 is 14 amino acids long. This chain's CDR3 is CSVLDQGAGDTQYF. The CDR3 nucleotides are TGCAGCGTTCTCGATCAGGGGGCGGGGGATACGCAGTATTTT.

The genes are TRBV7-9 and TRBJ2-1; D is perhaps TRBD2 (5 bases). The germline gives CDR1 SEHNR, CDR2 FQNEAQ (reference sequence). V lost 4 bases, J lost 0 bases, and 16 bases lay in between. The CDR3 consists of 17 residues. CDR3 in DNA: TGTGCCAGCAGCTCTCTCTCAGCGGCCAGCTCCTACAATGAGCAGTTCTTC. It translates to CASSSLSAASSYNEQFF.

V gene TRBV20-1 combines with J gene TRBJ2-3, with D unresolved. Germline CDR1 and CDR2: DFQATT and SNEGSKA (reference sequence). Trimming removed 6 bases at V and 4 bases at J, with 8 bases between. The CDR3 runs to 11 residues. The DNA of the CDR3 is TGCAGTGCCCAGGTGGCAGATACGCAGTATTTT. Amino acid sequence: CSAQVADTQYF.

V and J are TRBV5-1 and TRBJ2-4; 15 bases match TRBD2. V lost 1 base, J lost 3 bases, and 8 bases stayed unmatched. Germline assignment: CDR1 SGHRS and CDR2 YFSETQ. The CDR3 is 19 residues long. The CDR3 nucleotides are TGCGCCAGCAGCTTGTACGGGACTAGCGGGAGGTTCGGCAAAAACATTCAGTACTTC. Its translation is CASSLYGTSGRFGKNIQYF.

The chain combines TRBV6-5 with TRBJ2-3; D is uncertain. Germline CDR1 and CDR2: MNHEY and SVGAGI. The CDR3 is made up of 16 amino acids. V was clipped by 4 bases and J by 2 bases, with 16 bases between them. CDR3 bases: TGTGCCAGCAGTTCCAGGATTGGTACCAACACAGATACGCAGTATTTT. Translating it yields CASSSRIGTNTDTQYF.

This sequence joins TRBV12-3 or TRBV12-4 and TRBJ1-2; 9 bases are a match to TRBD1. V dropped 3 bases and J dropped 10; count of bases not matched to a gene: 3. CDR3 size: 12 residues. In nucleotides, the CDR3 is TGTGCCAGCAGTTTCGGGACAGGGCTCTACACCTTC. Its protein is CASSFGTGLYTF.

V gene TRBV7-9 combines with J gene TRBJ2-5; D is perhaps TRBD1 (6 bases). Germline V gene lookup returns CDR1 SEHNR and CDR2 FQNEAQ (reference sequence). V was trimmed by 5 bases and J by 3 bases, leaving 13 bases between them. This CDR3 spans 14 amino acids. The CDR3 region is CASSVSAGEETQYF. CDR3 sequence (DNA): TGTGCCAGCAGCGTCTCGGCAGGGGAAGAGACCCAGTACTTC. Complete variable domain (other parts from reference TRBV7-9 and TRBJ2-5): DTGVSQNPRHKITKRGQNVTFRCDPISEHNRLYWYRQTLGQGPEFLTYFQNEAQLEKSRLLSDRFSAERPKGSFSTLEIQRTEQGDSAMYLCASSVSAGEETQYFGPGTRLLVL.

The chain joins TRBV7-9 to TRBJ2-1, with 10 positions matching TRBD2. CDR3 length: 18 residues. With V trimmed by 8 bases and J by 0 bases, 13 bases remained unmatched. Germline V gene sequence: CDR1 SEHNR, CDR2 FQNEAQ (reference sequence). For the CDR3, the DNA is TGTGCCAGCGGCCCCTGGCTAGCGGGGGCCAGCTCCTACAATGAGCAGTTCTTC. Translating gives CASGPWLAGASSYNEQFF.

The genes are TRBV4-2 and TRBJ2-6; the match to TRBD1 covers 8 bases. The CDR3 covers 19 residues. Germline CDR1 reads LGHNA; CDR2 reads YNFKEQ. Germline trimming cut 2 bases from V and 0 bases from J; bases unmatched to any gene: 9. CDR3 nucleotide sequence: TGTGCCAGCAGCCAAAGGTCGGGACAGGTCCTCTCTGGGGCCAACGTCCTGACTTTC. This gives the protein CASSQRSGQVLSGANVLTF.

The chain carries TRBV10-3 and TRBJ2-5; 7 bases match TRBD2. Gene TRBJ2-7 matches the end of the DNA better, so the J call may be wrong. CDR1 ENHRY and CDR2 SYGVKD come from the germline V gene. CDR3 length equals 14 residues. CDR3 nucleotides: TGTGCCATCAGTGAAGGAGGGAGGGCCCACGAGCAGTACTTC. This sequence encodes CAISEGGRAHEQYF.

This clonotype turned up a few times. This chain connects TRBV19 to TRBJ1-1; D is uncertain. CDR3 length: 14 amino acids. The V gene lost 1 base and the J gene lost 1 base, with 7 bases spanning the gap. Germline CDR1 reads LNHDA; CDR2 reads SQIVND (reference sequence). The CDR3 is CASSIVRQNTEAFF. The DNA for the CDR3 is TGTGCCAGTAGTATAGTACGACAGAACACTGAAGCTTTCTTT.

The rearrangement links TRBV7-9 to TRBJ2-5; 7 nucleotides line up with TRBD1. Losses at the gene ends were 7 bases for V and 3 bases for J; bases not matched to a gene: 14. Germline loops: CDR1 SEHNR, CDR2 FQNEAQ (reference sequence). CDR3 size: 16 residues. The CDR3 region has the DNA TGTGCCAGCACCCTCCCAGCAGGGGGATCCAAAGAGACCCAGTACTTC. It yields the protein CASTLPAGGSKETQYF.

This clonotype was detected only a few times. The chain links TRBV2 to TRBJ1-1, with 7 bases identical to TRBD1. This CDR3 contains 20 residues. J lost 0 bases, V lost 0 bases, and 16 bases had no gene match. Germline assignment: CDR1 SNHLY and CDR2 FYNNEI. The CDR3 reads CASSEAPLGSQGLMNTEAFF. In nucleotides, the CDR3 is TGTGCCAGCAGTGAAGCGCCTCTAGGATCACAGGGGCTTATGAACACTGAAGCTTTCTTT.